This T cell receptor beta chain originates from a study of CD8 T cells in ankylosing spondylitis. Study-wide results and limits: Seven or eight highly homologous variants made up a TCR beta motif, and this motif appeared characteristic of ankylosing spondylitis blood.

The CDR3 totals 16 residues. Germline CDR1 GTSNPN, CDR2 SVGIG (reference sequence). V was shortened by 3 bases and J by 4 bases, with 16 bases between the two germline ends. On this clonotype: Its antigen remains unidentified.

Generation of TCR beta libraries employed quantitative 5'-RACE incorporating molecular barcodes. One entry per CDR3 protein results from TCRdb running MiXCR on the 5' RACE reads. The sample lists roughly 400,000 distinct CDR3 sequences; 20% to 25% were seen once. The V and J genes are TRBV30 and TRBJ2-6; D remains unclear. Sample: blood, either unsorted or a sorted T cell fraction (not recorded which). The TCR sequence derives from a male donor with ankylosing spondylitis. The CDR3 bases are TGTGCCTGGAGACGACGCCGATCCTCCGGGGCCAACGTCCTGACTTTC. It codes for CAWRRRRSSGANVLTF.